Shown below are 14 T cell receptor beta chains from a single sample sequenced in a study of T cells in women clearing cervical HPV infection. The repertoire was sequenced with immunoSEQ multiplex PCR; TCRdb's copy has only in-frame clones and lacks some. Recorded here are just under 35,000 clones; the top ten clones represent over 1.5%. The sample comprised blood buffy coat. The source is a woman between 18 and 69 years old with a cervical HPV16 infection that either progressed to CIN3+ or cleared (not recorded which).

On this clone itself: The read finishes 3 residues shy of the CDR3 end, and the germline J gene is used to complete it. This chain links TRBV5-1 with TRBJ2-5; TRBD1 matches 10 bases. Germline loops: CDR1 SGHRS, CDR2 YFSETQ. V shed 4 bases and J 5 bases; nucleotides not matched to a gene: 5. The CDR3 runs to 14 residues. The DNA read from the CDR3 is TGCGCCAGCAGCACACGGACAGGGGGGGAGACC. Its protein product is CASSTRTGGET. The full-length CDR3 reads as CASSTRTGGETQYF.

About this clone itself: With the read ending 3 residues before the CDR3 end, the germline J gene is used to fill in that end. The chain employs TRBV10-3 and TRBJ1-1; D might be TRBD1 (6 bases). The CDR3 has 15 residues. In germline, CDR1 is ENHRY, CDR2 SYGVKD. Trimming pared 0 bases from V and 4 bases from J, leaving 12 bases between. The covered CDR3 bases are TGTGCCATCAGTGAGTCGAGGGGGATAGGCACTGAA. The encoded protein is CAISESRGIGTE. In full, the CDR3 is CAISESRGIGTEAFF.

The CDR3 bases that were read are TGTGCCAGCTCAGCTGACGACGGGGGACCC. Residues: CASSADDGGP. The entire CDR3 sequence reads CASSADDGGPLHF. J is TRBJ1-6 and V is TRBV18; D may be TRBD1 (5 bases). Read sequence stops 3 residues before the CDR3 end, and the germline J gene provides the missing end. Trimming removed 5 bases from V and 12 bases from J, with 14 bases in between. The germline V gene encodes CDR1 KGHSH and CDR2 LQKENI. The CDR3 spans 13 residues. The variable domain in full, with the rest retrieved from reference TRBV18 and TRBJ1-6, is NAGVMQNPRHLVRRRGQEARLRCSPMKGHSHVYWYRQLPEEGLKFMVYLQKENIIDESGMPKERFSAEFPKEGPSILRIQQVVRGDSAAYFCASSADDGGPLHFGNGTRLTVT.

With regard to this clone: The CDR3 goes on 3 residues after the read ends, and that part is filled in from the germline J gene. The chain uses TRBV7-2 and TRBJ1-4; 9 nucleotides match TRBD1. The CDR3 spans 15 residues. In germline, CDR1 is SGHTA, CDR2 FQGNSA. After removal of 3 bases from V and 8 bases from J, the junction contained 7 bases not matched to a gene. The sequenced CDR3 bases are TGTGCCAGCAGCTTGGGGACAGGGCAGGAGGAAAAA. It specifies CASSLGTGQEEK. The CDR3 as a whole reads CASSLGTGQEEKLFF.

In regard to this clone: The read halts 3 residues ahead of the CDR3 end, with the missing end drawn from the germline J gene. The chain links TRBV2 to TRBJ2-7; D is unclear. The CDR3 has 14 amino acids. From germline, CDR1 is SNHLY and CDR2 FYNNEI. V was cut by 2 bases and J by 4 bases, with 12 bases left in between. The CDR3 spells CASSETGHGYEQYF. The part of the CDR3 DNA that was read is TGTGCCAGCAGTGAAACCGGTCACGGGTACGAG.

A note on this clone: The read stops 3 residues short of the end of the CDR3; the missing end is completed from the germline J gene. V gene TRBV11-1 combines with J gene TRBJ2-3; 11 nucleotides line up with TRBD1. J gave up 4 bases and V 4 bases, and 4 bases lay outside the gene matches. There are 15 residues in the CDR3. The V gene's germline CDR1 is SGHAT and CDR2 FQDESV (reference sequence). The CDR3 here is CASSSRTGGPDTQYF. The CDR3 bases that were read are TGTGCCAGCAGCTCCCGGACAGGGGGCCCAGATACG.

As regards this clone: The read ends 3 residues shy of where the CDR3 ends; the end is completed using the germline J gene. The chain couples TRBV19 to TRBJ2-3; 8 bases line up with TRBD2. This CDR3 region has 18 residues. Germline CDR1 and CDR2: LNHDA and SQIVND (reference sequence). Trimming at V came to 7 bases and at J to 4 bases, leaving 19 bases not matched to a gene. The covered CDR3 bases are TGTGCCAGTACCCCCCCCCTCTTATCGGGGGGGCAGGCAGATACG. Translating it yields CASTPPLLSGGQADT. The CDR3 in its entirety is CASTPPLLSGGQADTQYF.

About this clone itself: The DNA ends 3 residues before the CDR3 does, and the rest of the CDR3 is filled in from the germline J gene. J is TRBJ2-1 and V is TRBV20-1; TRBD2 matches 13 bases. Germline V gene sequence: CDR1 DFQATT, CDR2 SNEGSKA (reference sequence). The CDR3 covers 16 residues. The J segment lost 8 bases and the V segment lost 6 bases, leaving 13 bases of the junction unmatched. The part of the CDR3 DNA that was read is TGCAGTGCCCGGACTAGCGGGAGAAGGGTTCGGGATGAG. Translated: CSARTSGRRVRDE. The entire CDR3 is CSARTSGRRVRDEQFF.

To note about this clone: The read stops 3 residues short of the end of the CDR3; the missing end is completed from the germline J gene. The chain is built from TRBV5-1 and TRBJ2-5; maybe TRBD2 (6 bases). V was shortened by 1 base and J by 2 bases, with 15 bases between the two germline ends. The germline gives CDR1 SGHRS, CDR2 YFSETQ. The CDR3 loop spans 16 amino acids. The CDR3 bases that were read are TGCGCCAGCAGCTTGACGCCAGCGGGTCCACAAGAGACC. Encoded protein: CASSLTPAGPQET. The full-length CDR3 reads as CASSLTPAGPQETQYF.

On this clone itself: The read stops 3 residues short of the end of the CDR3; the missing end is completed from the germline J gene. The rearrangement joins TRBV18 to TRBJ1-2; TRBD1 aligns across 7 bases. Per germline, CDR1 KGHSH and CDR2 LQKENI. The CDR3 is made up of 15 amino acids. CDR3 residues: CASSPRVTGAYDYTF. The sequenced CDR3 bases are TGTGCCAGCTCACCTCGCGTTACAGGGGCCTACGAC.

In regard to this clone: The DNA ends 3 residues before the CDR3 does, and the rest of the CDR3 is filled in from the germline J gene. The V call is TRBV20-1, the J call TRBJ1-2; D may be TRBD1 (6 bases). The CDR3 consists of 14 residues. Trimming removed 6 bases at V and 3 bases at J, with 17 bases between. The germline V gene encodes CDR1 DFQATT and CDR2 SNEGSKA (reference sequence). The covered CDR3 bases are TGCAGTGCCGGGAGGAACAGGGAGGACTATGGC. This sequence encodes CSAGRNREDYG. In full, the CDR3 reads CSAGRNREDYGYTF.

CDR3 amino acids: CASSQDGRTPRHKRGTQYF. The CDR3 bases that were read are TGTGCCAGCAGCCAAGATGGTCGGACCCCCAGACACAAGAGGGGTACG. The chain couples TRBV14 to TRBJ2-3; D is perhaps TRBD1 or TRBD2 (5 bases each). The read stops 3 residues short of the end of the CDR3; the missing end is completed from the germline J gene. Trimming stripped 0 bases from V and 8 bases from J, with 27 bases between. The CDR3 loop spans 19 amino acids. Germline values: CDR1 SGHDN, CDR2 FVKESK. The full variable domain, in which reference TRBV14 and TRBJ2-3 provide the parts outside the CDR3, is EAGVTQFPSHSVIEKGQTVTLRCDPISGHDNLYWYRRVMGKEIKFLLHFVKESKQDESGMPNNRFLAERTGGTYSTLKVQPAELEDSGVYFCASSQDGRTPRHKRGTQYFGPGTRLTVL.

A word on this clone: The read is 3 residues too short to cover the CDR3 end, so that end is filled in from the germline J gene. This chain joins TRBV20-1 and TRBJ1-2, with D possibly matching TRBD1 (6 bases). CDR1 is DFQATT and CDR2 is SNEGSKA in the germline V gene (reference sequence). Trimming took 0 bases from V and 5 from J, leaving 13 bases between them. The CDR3 extends over 14 amino acids. The sequenced part of the CDR3 DNA is TGCAGTGCTAGAGATCAGGGGTGGGGGTATGGC. This gives the protein CSARDQGWGYG. The entire CDR3 reads CSARDQGWGYGYTF.

Regarding this clone: The read gets to within 3 residues of the CDR3 end, and the germline J gene fills in the rest. Different DNA sequences within this sample yield the same CDR3. This rearrangement joins TRBV30 to TRBJ1-3; TRBD1 agrees at 7 bases. V shed 2 bases, J shed 2 bases, and the junction held 6 bases outside the gene matches. The CDR3 runs to 15 residues. CDR1 and CDR2 from the germline V gene are GTSNPN and SVGIG (reference sequence). The CDR3 DNA, read in part, is TGTGCCTGGAGTCGAACAGGGGCGGCTGGAAACACC. Its protein product is CAWSRTGAAGNT. The full CDR3 sequence reads CAWSRTGAAGNTIYF. The complete variable domain, with remaining parts taken from reference TRBV30 and TRBJ1-3, reads SQTIHQWPATLVQPVGSPLSLECTVEGTSNPNLYWYRQAAGRGLQLLFYSVGIGQISSEVPQNLSASRPQDRQFILSSKKLLLSDSGFYLCAWSRTGAAGNTIYFGEGSWLTVV.